This TCR beta chain originates from a study of CDR3 diversity in severe acne. TCRdb used MiXCR to reprocess the PCR reads, holding one entry per CDR3 protein. The sample lists fewer than 90,000 distinct CDR3 sequences, over 40% occurring once. CDR3 length: 16 residues. CDR1 and CDR2 (germline): DFQATT, SNEGSKA (reference sequence). Trimming removed 0 bases from V and 2 bases from J; junction bases left unmatched: 9. The TCR sequence derives from a male donor in good health, without acne. The gene calls are TRBV20-1 and TRBJ2-7, with TRBD1 identical over 8 bases. The sequenced material came from blood. DNA of the CDR3: TGCAGTGCTAGAGATGCAGCGACAGGGGTCACCTACGAGCAGTACTTC. It encodes CSARDAATGVTYEQYF.